This passage covers 16 T cell receptor beta chains from one sample sequenced in a study of patients and donors after allogeneic stem cell transplantation. From the RT-PCR reads, TCRdb called clonotypes with MiXCR, one entry per CDR3 protein. This sample has 8,500 to 13,000 distinct CDR3 sequences, with 20% to 25% found just once. Input material: blood, either unsorted or a sorted T cell fraction (not recorded which). The receptor set was obtained from a human donor who was either an allogeneic HSCT recipient or a stem cell or donor lymphocyte infusion donor (not recorded which). It is not recorded whose cells these are; they may come from a transplant donor.

The rearrangement joins TRBV6-5 to TRBJ2-1; 12 bases are a match to TRBD2. The CDR3 consists of 18 residues. Germline assignment: CDR1 MNHEY and CDR2 SVGAGI. With V trimmed by 6 bases and J by 1 base, 10 bases remained unmatched. The CDR3 DNA follows: TGTGCCAGCAGCCTCTCACTAGCGGGGGGACCATCCTACAATGAGCAGTTCTTC. This translates into CASSLSLAGGPSYNEQFF.

The J gene is TRBJ1-2, the V gene TRBV19; tentative D call: TRBD1 (6 bases). The CDR3 runs 13 residues. Germline V gene lookup returns CDR1 LNHDA and CDR2 SQIVND (reference sequence). V was trimmed by 5 bases and J by 4 bases, leaving 11 bases between them. In DNA, the CDR3 is TGTGCCAGTAGTCAGGGGCTCGGCTATGGCTACACCTTC. Amino acid sequence: CASSQGLGYGYTF.

CDR3 coding DNA: TGTGCCAGCAGCCAAGATGGGGGGGGCAACACTGAAGCTTTCTTT. Translated: CASSQDGGGNTEAFF. The chain has TRBV3-1 and TRBJ1-1, with a tentative D call TRBD1 (6 bases). The germline V and J ends were trimmed by 0 bases and 2 bases, with 10 bases remaining between them. The V gene's germline CDR1 is LGHDT and CDR2 YNNKEL (reference sequence). CDR3 length equals 15 residues.

This clonotype was observed once. This rearrangement joins TRBV14 to TRBJ2-1, with 9 bases aligning to TRBD2. J was trimmed by 6 bases and V by 4 bases; bases with no gene match: 10. The CDR3 runs 16 residues. Germline values: CDR1 SGHDN, CDR2 FVKESK. CDR3 nucleotides: TGTGCCAGCAGCCTCCTTCTAGCGGGATATGGCAATGAGCAGTTCTTC. Translation gives CASSLLLAGYGNEQFF. Based on the CDR3 plus reference TRBV14 and TRBJ2-1, the full variable domain is EAGVTQFPSHSVIEKGQTVTLRCDPISGHDNLYWYRRVMGKEIKFLLHFVKESKQDESGMPNNRFLAERTGGTYSTLKVQPAELEDSGVYFCASSLLLAGYGNEQFFGPGTRLTVL.

The rearrangement links TRBV20-1 to TRBJ2-2; D is ambiguous. Trimming removed 3 bases at V and 0 bases at J, with 11 bases between. Germline V gene sequence: CDR1 DFQATT, CDR2 SNEGSKA (reference sequence). This CDR3 has 15 residues. Here the CDR3 reads CSASPLRTNTGELFF. The DNA for the CDR3 is TGCAGTGCTAGTCCCTTAAGAACGAACACCGGGGAGCTGTTTTTT.

This clonotype has a count of ten or more. V is TRBV6-5 and J is TRBJ1-5; D may be TRBD1 (6 bases). This CDR3 is built from 13 residues. CDR1 and CDR2 from the germline V gene are MNHEY and SVGAGI. Deletions cut 7 bases from V and 4 bases from J, with 11 bases between. CDR3 amino acids: CASKGGANQPQHF. The CDR3 nucleotides are TGTGCCAGCAAGGGGGGAGCGAATCAGCCCCAGCATTTT.

This clonotype was seen repeatedly, ten times or more. This chain connects TRBV12-3 or TRBV12-4 to TRBJ2-7; D assignment may be TRBD1 or TRBD2 (5 bases each). With 3 bases removed from V and 4 bases from J, the gap between germline ends came to 10 bases. The CDR3 has 13 residues. In DNA, the CDR3 is TGTGCCAGCAGTTTTAGAGGGGAATACGAGCAGTACTTC. It is translated as CASSFRGEYEQYF.

This clonotype was detected only a few times. V is TRBV20-1 and J is TRBJ2-3; the match to TRBD2 covers 7 bases. CDR3 size: 15 residues. The germline CDR1 and CDR2 sequences are DFQATT and SNEGSKA (reference sequence). Trimming cost V 3 bases and J 0 bases; bases outside gene matches: 6. CDR3 nucleotide sequence: TGCAGTGCTAGGGTCCGGCGGGGGAGCACAGATACGCAGTATTTT. Protein product: CSARVRRGSTDTQYF.

This clonotype was picked up many times. The chain combines TRBV7-9 with TRBJ1-2; 9 nucleotides align to TRBD1. CDR1 is SEHNR, CDR2 FQNEAQ, per germline (reference sequence). With V trimmed by 1 base and J by 3 bases, 3 bases remained unmatched. The CDR3 runs to 15 residues. The CDR3 region is CASSLGGQGHYGYTF. CDR3 coding DNA: TGTGCCAGCAGCTTAGGGGGACAGGGACACTATGGCTACACCTTC.

The V and J genes are TRBV5-1 and TRBJ1-1; D perhaps matches TRBD1 (5 bases). CDR1 is SGHRS, CDR2 YFSETQ, per germline. V gave up 5 bases and J gave up 1 base, with 15 bases separating them. The CDR3 consists of 15 residues. The CDR3: CASREPGRQNTEAFF. The CDR3 coding sequence is TGCGCCAGCAGGGAACCGGGACGGCAGAACACTGAAGCTTTCTTT.

This clonotype was counted between two and nine times. V and J are TRBV5-1 and TRBJ2-5; D possibly matches TRBD1 or TRBD2 (5 bases each). CDR3 length: 14 residues. The germline gives CDR1 SGHRS, CDR2 YFSETQ. V was trimmed by 4 bases and J by 1 base, leaving 11 bases between them. CDR3 sequence: CASSIGTVQETQYF. The CDR3 DNA reads as TGCGCCAGCAGCATAGGGACGGTCCAAGAGACCCAGTACTTC. The full variable domain, its missing parts supplied by reference TRBV5-1 and TRBJ2-5, is KAGVTQTPRYLIKTRGQQVTLSCSPISGHRSVSWYQQTPGQGLQFLFEYFSETQRNKGNFPGRFSGRQFSNSRSEMNVSTLELGDSALYLCASSIGTVQETQYFGPGTRLLVL.

A note on this clonotype: This likely comes from a read error, as the CDR3 has no conserved phenylalanine or tryptophan at its end. The rearrangement joins TRBV12-3 or TRBV12-4 to TRBJ1-1; TRBD1 matches 7 bases. V lost 6 bases, J lost 5 bases, and 9 bases stayed unmatched. The CDR3 contains 14 residues. The CDR3 sequence: CASSPTGSRTEAFL. CDR3 in DNA: TGTGCCAGCAGCCCGACAGGGTCACGTACTGAAGCTTTCTTG.

This clonotype occurred once. J is TRBJ2-5 and V is TRBV6-6, with a weak D call TRBD1 (5 bases). Germline V gene data show CDR1 as MNHNY and CDR2 as SVGAGI (reference sequence). The germline V and J ends were trimmed by 4 bases and 3 bases, with 9 bases remaining between them. The CDR3 is 13 residues long. The CDR3 loop reads CASSSSTEETQYF. Written as DNA, the CDR3 is TGTGCCAGCAGTTCCTCGACAGAAGAGACCCAGTACTTC.

Ten or more counts support this clonotype. This chain joins TRBV11-2 and TRBJ2-2, with D perhaps matching TRBD1 (6 bases). The germline CDR1 and CDR2 sequences are SGHAT and FQNNGV. V lost 3 bases and J 6 bases, leaving 17 bases between the germline ends. The CDR3 totals 16 residues. This CDR3 reads CASSFMTTGHPGELFF. As DNA, the CDR3 is TGTGCCAGCAGCTTTATGACGACAGGTCATCCCGGGGAGCTGTTTTTT.

This chain links TRBV24-1 with TRBJ2-1, with a tentative D call TRBD1 (6 bases). This CDR3 has 12 amino acids. Germline assignment: CDR1 KGHDR and CDR2 SFDVKD. Deletions cut 6 bases from V and 4 bases from J, with 6 bases between. The CDR3: CATSTGYNEQFF. CDR3 DNA: TGTGCCACCAGTACAGGGTACAATGAGCAGTTCTTC.

This clonotype was seen a handful of times. The V call is TRBV3-1, the J call TRBJ2-7; D ambiguous. The germline V and J ends were trimmed by 4 bases and 2 bases, with 9 bases remaining between them. CDR1 LGHDT and CDR2 YNNKEL come from the germline V gene (reference sequence). The CDR3 totals 13 residues. The chain's CDR3 is CASSLEPAYEQYF. As DNA, the CDR3 is TGTGCCAGCAGCCTGGAACCCGCCTACGAGCAGTACTTC.